The 18 T cell receptor beta chains in this list originate from one sample, sequenced in a study of T cells in Graves' hyperthyroidism and ophthalmopathy. From RNA transcripts, TCR beta CDR3 regions were amplified. The HTBI set primed first-round TCR CDR3 RT-PCR. Via MiXCR, TCRdb re-called the multiplex PCR reads, giving one row per CDR3 protein. The sample carries about 400,000 distinct CDR3 sequences, 13% recorded once. Sequences were obtained from blood. The receptors shown here come from a woman aged 18-35 years with Graves' hyperthyroidism.

This clonotype occurred many times. The V and J genes are TRBV6-1 and TRBJ2-1; TRBD1 matches 8 bases. V was clipped by 6 bases and J by 7 bases; unmatched bases: 2. CDR3 size: 12 residues. Germline CDR1 MNHNS, CDR2 SASEGT. CDR3 DNA sequence: TGTGCCAGCAGAAGGACAGGGAATGAGCAGTTCTTC. It yields the protein CASRRTGNEQFF.

This clonotype was seen only a few times. The J gene is TRBJ1-5, the V gene TRBV19, with D possibly TRBD1 on 6 matching bases. Germline loops: CDR1 LNHDA, CDR2 SQIVND (reference sequence). There are 16 residues in the CDR3. Trimming removed 5 bases at V and 4 bases at J, with 18 bases between. CDR3 coding DNA: TGTGCCAGTAGTCTAGCTTGGGGGGCCCGAAATCAGCCCCAGCATTTT. This sequence encodes CASSLAWGARNQPQHF.

A word on this clonotype: One end of the junction is discordant with germline, which a read error may explain. J is TRBJ2-3 and V is TRBV6-1; TRBD2 matches 8 bases. There are 15 residues in the CDR3. CDR1 and CDR2 from the germline V gene are MNHNS and SASEGT. For the CDR3, the DNA is TGCGCCAGCAGTTTCCTAGCGGGTCTCACAGATACGCAGTATTTT. Translating gives CASSFLAGLTDTQYF.

The rearrangement links TRBV7-3 to TRBJ1-1; 9 bases agree with TRBD1. The CDR3 sequence is 13 residues long. CDR1 and CDR2 (germline): SGHTA, FQGTGA. Unmatched junction bases numbered 5, after V lost 4 bases and J lost 8 bases. CDR3 region: CASSYSGTGEAFF. CDR3 nucleotides: TGTGCCAGCAGCTACTCCGGGACAGGGGAAGCTTTCTTT. Using reference TRBV7-3 and TRBJ1-1 for the parts outside the CDR3, the full variable domain is GAGVSQTPSNKVTEKGKYVELRCDPISGHTALYWYRQSLGQGPEFLIYFQGTGAADDSGLPNDRFFAVRPEGSVSTLKIQRTERGDSAVYLCASSYSGTGEAFFGQGTRLTVV.

This clonotype has ten or more counts. The CDR3 region is CSAGGTGSMNTEAFF. For the CDR3, the DNA is TGCAGTGCCGGGGGGACAGGGAGTATGAACACTGAAGCTTTCTTT. The chain employs TRBV20-1 and TRBJ1-1; 9 nucleotides match TRBD1. Germline assignment: CDR1 DFQATT and CDR2 SNEGSKA (reference sequence). This CDR3 region has 15 residues. Germline trimming cut 6 bases from V and 0 bases from J; bases unmatched to any gene: 8.

In its sample, this clonotype was seen many times. The rearrangement links TRBV6-2 or TRBV6-3 to TRBJ1-4; 9 nucleotides match TRBD1. CDR1 MNHEY and CDR2 SVGEGT come from the germline V gene. The CDR3 extends over 15 amino acids. The ends lost 5 bases at V and 7 bases at J; junction bases unmatched: 8. The CDR3: CASSRETGGGEKLFF. The CDR3, as DNA: TGTGCCAGCAGTCGAGAAACAGGGGGCGGTGAAAAACTGTTTTTT.

The chain has TRBV6-1 and TRBJ2-3; weak D call: TRBD1 (5 bases). The CDR3 is made up of 13 amino acids. The V end was cut by 9 bases, the J end by 5 bases, with 15 bases between. Looked up from germline, CDR1 is MNHNS and CDR2 is SASEGT. CDR3 sequence reads: CASTSRVEDTQYF. CDR3 DNA: TGTGCCAGTACCTCCAGGGTGGAAGATACGCAGTATTTT.

A few counts support this clonotype. The chain couples TRBV27 to TRBJ2-3; D is unresolved. Trimming removed 6 bases from V and 4 bases from J, with 8 bases in between. Germline lookup yields CDR1 MNHEY and CDR2 SMNVEV (reference sequence). CDR3 size: 12 residues. This CDR3 reads CASRSGADTQYF. DNA of the CDR3: TGTGCCAGCAGATCTGGGGCAGATACGCAGTATTTT.

This clonotype appeared many times. CDR3 in DNA: TGCAGTGCTGAGCCCGGGACAGGGCACGAGCAGTACTTC. This translates into CSAEPGTGHEQYF. The V and J genes are TRBV20-1 and TRBJ2-7; 9 nucleotides match TRBD1. This CDR3 is 13 amino acids long. Per germline, CDR1 DFQATT and CDR2 SNEGSKA (reference sequence). Unmatched junction bases numbered 7, after V lost 5 bases and J lost 5 bases.

This clonotype showed up many times. CDR3 DNA sequence: TGTGCCAGCAGGATGGGAGGGGACGGATTGAACACTGAAGCTTTCTTT. Protein sequence: CASRMGGDGLNTEAFF. The chain links TRBV6-1 to TRBJ1-1, with D possibly being TRBD1 (5 bases). V dropped 6 bases and J dropped 0 bases, with 17 bases sitting between them. Germline loops: CDR1 MNHNS, CDR2 SASEGT. There are 16 residues in the CDR3.

The V call is TRBV7-9, the J call TRBJ1-5; D is unresolved. This CDR3 spans 14 amino acids. Per the germline V gene, CDR1 is SEHNR and CDR2 is FQNEAQ (reference sequence). V dropped 5 bases and J dropped 6 bases, with 14 bases sitting between them. CDR3 nucleotides: TGTGCCAGCAGCCAGTCGGGGATGGGTCAGCCCCAGCATTTT. It yields the protein CASSQSGMGQPQHF.

This clonotype was observed a single time. A much bigger clone sits one base away, suggesting this may be a read error. The chain is built from TRBV29-1 and TRBJ1-1, with 7 bases aligning to TRBD1. Germline values: CDR1 SQVTM, CDR2 ANQGSEA. The CDR3 is 15 amino acids. In nucleotides, the CDR3 is TGCAGCGTTGAAGGTTTAGGGGGCCTGAACACTGAAGCTTCCTTT. This sequence encodes CSVEGLGGLNTEASF.

This clonotype was recorded many times. This rearrangement joins TRBV7-3 to TRBJ2-3; a possible D gene is TRBD2 (6 bases). CDR1 SGHTA and CDR2 FQGTGA come from the germline V gene. V was shortened by 5 bases and J by 2 bases, with 14 bases between the two germline ends. This CDR3 contains 15 residues. CDR3 in amino acids: CASSPQGLDTDTQYF. CDR3 sequence (DNA): TGTGCCAGCAGCCCCCAGGGACTGGACACAGATACGCAGTATTTT. Full variable domain (missing parts from reference TRBV7-3 and TRBJ2-3): GAGVSQTPSNKVTEKGKYVELRCDPISGHTALYWYRQSLGQGPEFLIYFQGTGAADDSGLPNDRFFAVRPEGSVSTLKIQRTERGDSAVYLCASSPQGLDTDTQYFGPGTRLTVL.

This clonotype was picked up many times. In nucleotides, the CDR3 is TGCAGTGCTAGGGAGGGCGCCTTGCTCAATGAGCAGTTCTTC. Protein sequence: CSAREGALLNEQFF. The gene calls are TRBV20-1 and TRBJ2-1; the D gene is possibly TRBD2 (6 bases). Germline CDR1 and CDR2: DFQATT and SNEGSKA (reference sequence). This CDR3 contains 14 residues. With 3 bases removed from V and 6 bases from J, the gap between germline ends came to 15 bases.

Comment on this clonotype: A much bigger clone sits one base away, suggesting this may be a read error. The rearrangement joins TRBV28 to TRBJ1-2; D not resolved. Germline CDR1 is MDHEN and CDR2 is SYDVKM. Trimming took off 6 bases at V and 1 base at J, with 6 bases between the two ends. CDR3 size: 12 residues. The CDR3: CASSSNNYGYTF. CDR3 sequence (DNA): TGTGCCAGCAGCAGCAATAACTATGGCTACACCTTC.

The chain uses TRBV5-5 and TRBJ2-6; possible D gene TRBD2, 7 bases. Deletions cut 0 bases from V and 6 bases from J, with 16 bases between. CDR3 length equals 17 residues. Looked up from germline, CDR1 is SGHKS and CDR2 is YYEKEE (reference sequence). The chain's CDR3 is CASSLAGGALEANVLTF. The CDR3 DNA is TGTGCCAGCAGCTTGGCGGGGGGCGCATTGGAGGCCAACGTCCTGACTTTC.

This clonotype was seen at least ten times. The rearrangement joins TRBV7-9 to TRBJ2-7; D gene ambiguous. CDR1 is SEHNR and CDR2 is FQNEAQ in the germline V gene (reference sequence). V was pared by 0 bases and J by 4 bases, with 10 bases between. The CDR3 has 14 residues. CDR3 coding DNA: TGTGCCAGCAGCTTAGCGCCCCTAAGTTACGAGCAGTACTTC. Translating gives CASSLAPLSYEQYF.

This clonotype was seen ten or more times. The chain employs TRBV30 and TRBJ1-1, with D possibly TRBD1 on 5 matching bases. Trimming took off 3 bases at V and 0 bases at J, with 20 bases between the two ends. The CDR3 is 17 residues long. Germline V gives CDR1 GTSNPN, CDR2 SVGIG (reference sequence). CDR3 sequence (DNA): TGTGCCTGGAGCTCCGGGACGGCCGAGTTCGTGAACACTGAAGCTTTCTTT. Amino acid sequence: CAWSSGTAEFVNTEAFF. The full variable domain, completed using reference TRBV30 and TRBJ1-1, is SQTIHQWPATLVQPVGSPLSLECTVEGTSNPNLYWYRQAAGRGLQLLFYSVGIGQISSEVPQNLSASRPQDRQFILSSKKLLLSDSGFYLCAWSSGTAEFVNTEAFFGQGTRLTVV.